This TCR beta chain originates from a study of response to subunit inactivated influenza vaccine. Findings and limits, study-wide: Few additional T cells are recruited per seasonal influenza vaccination, authors suggested.

This clonotype was recorded a few times. Its target is not known. TCRdb re-derived calls from the RT-PCR reads in MiXCR, one entry per CDR3 protein. Counted here are 600,000 to 850,000 distinct CDR3 sequences, roughly 15% occurring once; the ten biggest clones make up approximately 7.6%. V dropped 2 bases and J dropped 0 bases, with 14 bases sitting between them. This CDR3 has 16 amino acids. Sequencing used PBMCs from blood, obtained around 15 days before vaccination. The receptor comes from a man in his fifties who received an inactivated influenza vaccine. The chain is built from TRBV12-3 or TRBV12-4 and TRBJ2-7, with D possibly being TRBD2 (5 bases). CDR3 nucleotide sequence: TGTGCCAGCAGTTTACGTCAGGCGGGTCGCTCCTACGAGCAGTACTTC. It encodes CASSLRQAGRSYEQYF.